This T cell receptor (beta chain) derives from a study of Graves' ophthalmopathy and Graves' hyperthyroidism. For repertoire sequencing, the TCR beta CDR3 regions were amplified from RNA transcripts. RT-PCR in the first round used HTBI primers; a second-round multiplex PCR followed. TCRdb analysed the multiplex PCR reads with MiXCR anew, one entry per CDR3 protein. The table lists about 370,000 distinct CDR3 sequences, roughly a sixth of them singletons. Unmatched junction bases numbered 6, after V lost 1 base and J lost 4 bases. Per germline, CDR1 SGHTA and CDR2 FQGNSA. CDR3 length: 16 amino acids. Excluded: other autoimmune disease, uncontrolled infection, pregnancy or lactation. This clonotype has a count of ten or more.

Sequencing was carried out using peripheral blood. The TCR originated in an adult woman with stable Graves' hyperthyroidism. V usage is TRBV7-2 and J usage is TRBJ2-2, with 7 bases fitting TRBD1. CDR3 residues: CASSLVLGGATGELFF. The DNA of the CDR3 is TGTGCCAGCAGCTTAGTGCTAGGGGGCGCCACCGGGGAGCTGTTTTTT.